The 2 T cell receptor beta chains given below trace back to one sample, sequenced in a study of blood T cell repertoires in COVID-19 (dated by TCRdb to 2019 to 2021). The library was prepared using the immunoSEQ multiplex PCR assay. TCRdb obtained this table from immuneACCESS and retained in-frame rearrangements with V and J assigned. These tables miss some clones; where compared with another copy, unresolved V genes account for less than half of the shortfall, and the remainder is unexplained. The sample includes 200,000 to 300,000 clones, with roughly 80% observed a single time. Jointly, the top ten make up 12% of the sample. The sequenced material came from peripheral blood. Receptors were obtained from a woman aged 55-75 years with active or convalescent COVID-19.

This clone was observed a few times. The chain combines TRBV4-2 with TRBJ2-1; D uncertain. The CDR3 contains 13 residues. The germline V and J ends were trimmed by 4 bases and 10 bases, with 14 bases remaining between them. CDR1 is LGHNA and CDR2 is YNFKEQ in the germline V gene. Written as DNA, the CDR3 is TGTGCCAGCAGCCCACCCTCTGGAGCGGAGCAGTTCTTC. It yields the protein CASSPPSGAEQFF.

V and J are TRBV3-1 (or the pseudogene TRBV3-2) and TRBJ1-2; D not resolved. V gave up 2 bases and J gave up 9 bases, with 16 bases separating them. This CDR3 contains 14 residues. Germline CDR1 is LGHDT and CDR2 is YNNKEL (reference sequence). CDR3 loop: CASSQIMASVSYTF. In DNA, the CDR3 is TGTGCCAGCAGCCAAATTATGGCCTCCGTGAGCTACACCTTC.